This is a list of T cell receptor beta chains from one sample in a study of blood T cell repertoires in COVID-19. Sequencing was performed with immunoSEQ multiplex PCR; in TCRdb, only in-frame clones are kept and a portion is missing. The data contain about 270,000 clones, under 90% of them singletons. Material: peripheral blood. The receptor set was obtained from a human donor in a cohort sampled during active COVID-19. CDR3s include the opening cysteine and the closing phenylalanine or tryptophan. D genes are given only for firm matches. Size tells how often a clone was seen (once, few, many) or the class of an expanded clone, and some rows leave it out.

V gene: TRBV10-3
D gene: -
J gene: TRBJ2-1
clone size: -
CDR3 protein: CAISESGWNEQFF
CDR3 DNA: TGTGCCATCAGTGAGTCCGGTTGGAATGAGCAGTTCTTC

V gene: TRBV6-1
D gene: -
J gene: TRBJ1-2
clone size: -
CDR3 protein: CASSDRGDYGYTF
CDR3 DNA: TGTGCCAGCAGTGACAGGGGTGACTATGGCTACACCTTC

V gene: TRBV7-2
D gene: -
J gene: TRBJ1-2
clone size: once
CDR3 protein: CASSLALGQNYGYTF
CDR3 DNA: TGTGCCAGCAGCTTAGCGTTGGGGCAGAACTATGGCTACACCTTC

V gene: TRBV12-3/TRBV12-4
D gene: TRBD2
J gene: TRBJ2-3
clone size: -
CDR3 protein: CASSGRAPHTQYF
CDR3 DNA: TGTGCCAGCAGCGGGAGGGCCCCGCATACGCAGTATTTT

V gene: TRBV19
D gene: TRBD2
J gene: TRBJ2-1
clone size: once
CDR3 protein: CASSTGTSGASEQFF
CDR3 DNA: TGTGCCAGTAGTACCGGGACTAGCGGGGCCTCAGAGCAGTTCTTC

V gene: TRBV5-1
D gene: TRBD2
J gene: TRBJ2-7
clone size: -
CDR3 protein: CASSTSGTVGEQYF
CDR3 DNA: TGCGCCAGCTCCACTAGCGGGACCGTGGGCGAGCAGTACTTC

V gene: TRBV2
D gene: -
J gene: TRBJ1-1
clone size: -
CDR3 protein: CASSDYSRRVNTEAFF
CDR3 DNA: TGTGCCAGCAGTGATTATTCTAGGCGCGTGAACACTGAAGCTTTCTTT

V gene: TRBV6-5
D gene: -
J gene: TRBJ1-2
clone size: -
CDR3 protein: CASSYLTDTNYGYTF
CDR3 DNA: TGTGCCAGCAGTTATCTGACAGACACTAACTATGGCTACACCTTC

V gene: TRBV5-1
D gene: TRBD2
J gene: TRBJ2-7
clone size: -
CDR3 protein: CASRPSGGAAYEQYF
CDR3 DNA: TGCGCCAGCAGACCTAGCGGGGGGGCCGCCTACGAGCAGTACTTC

V gene: TRBV10-2
D gene: TRBD2
J gene: TRBJ2-1
clone size: -
CDR3 protein: CASGEGWGDNEQFF
CDR3 DNA: TGCGCCAGCGGGGAGGGGTGGGGCGACAATGAGCAGTTCTTC